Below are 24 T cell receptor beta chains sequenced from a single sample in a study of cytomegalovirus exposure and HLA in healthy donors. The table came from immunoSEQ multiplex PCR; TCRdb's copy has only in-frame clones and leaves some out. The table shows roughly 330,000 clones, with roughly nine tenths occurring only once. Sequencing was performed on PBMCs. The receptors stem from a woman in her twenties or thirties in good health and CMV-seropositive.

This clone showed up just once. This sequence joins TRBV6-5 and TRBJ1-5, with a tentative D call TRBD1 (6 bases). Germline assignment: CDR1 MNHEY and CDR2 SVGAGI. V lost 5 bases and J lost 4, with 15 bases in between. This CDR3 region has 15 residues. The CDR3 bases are TGTGCCAGCAGTCAAGACAGGAGGGAAAATCAGCCCCAGCATTTT. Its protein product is CASSQDRRENQPQHF.

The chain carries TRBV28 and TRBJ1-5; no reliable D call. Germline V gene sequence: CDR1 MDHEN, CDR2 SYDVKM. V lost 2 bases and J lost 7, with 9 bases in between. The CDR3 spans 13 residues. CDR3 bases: TGTGCCAGCAGTTTACCCCTCGGGCAGCCCCAGCATTTT. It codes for CASSLPLGQPQHF.

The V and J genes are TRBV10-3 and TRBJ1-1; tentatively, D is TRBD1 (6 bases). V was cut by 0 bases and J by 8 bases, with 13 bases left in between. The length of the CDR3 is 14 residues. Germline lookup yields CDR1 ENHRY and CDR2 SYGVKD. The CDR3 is CAISESEQGKEAFF. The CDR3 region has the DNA TGTGCCATCAGTGAGTCAGAACAGGGTAAGGAAGCTTTCTTT.

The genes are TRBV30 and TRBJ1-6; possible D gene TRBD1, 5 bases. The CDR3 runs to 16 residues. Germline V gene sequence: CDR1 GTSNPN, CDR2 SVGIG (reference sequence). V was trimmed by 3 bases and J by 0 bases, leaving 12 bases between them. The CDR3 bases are TGTGCCTGGAGGTTGGGGGGTAGCTCCTATAATTCACCCCTCCACTTT. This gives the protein CAWRLGGSSYNSPLHF.

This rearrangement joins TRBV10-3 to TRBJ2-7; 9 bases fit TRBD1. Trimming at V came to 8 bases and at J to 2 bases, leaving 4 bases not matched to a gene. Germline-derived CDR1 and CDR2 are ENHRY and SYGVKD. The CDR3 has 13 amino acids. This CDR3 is CAIRGDRAYEQYF. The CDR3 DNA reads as TGTGCCATCCGGGGGGACAGGGCCTACGAGCAGTACTTC.

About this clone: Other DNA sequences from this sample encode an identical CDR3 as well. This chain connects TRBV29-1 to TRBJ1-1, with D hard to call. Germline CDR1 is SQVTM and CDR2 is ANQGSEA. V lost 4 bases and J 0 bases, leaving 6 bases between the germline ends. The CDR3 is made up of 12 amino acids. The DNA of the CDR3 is TGCAGCGTTGGGGGAATGAACACTGAAGCTTTCTTT. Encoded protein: CSVGGMNTEAFF.

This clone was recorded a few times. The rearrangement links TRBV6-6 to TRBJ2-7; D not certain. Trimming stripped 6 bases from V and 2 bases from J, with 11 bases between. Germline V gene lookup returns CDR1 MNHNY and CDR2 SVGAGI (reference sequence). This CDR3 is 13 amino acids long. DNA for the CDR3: TGTGCCAGCAGACCGGATCCAACCTACGAGCAGTACTTC. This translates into CASRPDPTYEQYF.

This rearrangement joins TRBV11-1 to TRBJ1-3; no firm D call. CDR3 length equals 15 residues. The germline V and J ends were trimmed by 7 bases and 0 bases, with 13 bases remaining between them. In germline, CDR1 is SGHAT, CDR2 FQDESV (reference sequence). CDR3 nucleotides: TGTGCCAGCAACCGGGCCTCTAACTCTGGAAACACCATATATTTT. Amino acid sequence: CASNRASNSGNTIYF.

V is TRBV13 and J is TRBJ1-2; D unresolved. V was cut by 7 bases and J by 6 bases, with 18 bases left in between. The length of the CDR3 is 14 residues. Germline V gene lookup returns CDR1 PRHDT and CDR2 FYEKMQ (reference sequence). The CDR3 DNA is TGTGCCAGCATCACATGGCCCGCAACGCATGGCTACACCTTC. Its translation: CASITWPATHGYTF.

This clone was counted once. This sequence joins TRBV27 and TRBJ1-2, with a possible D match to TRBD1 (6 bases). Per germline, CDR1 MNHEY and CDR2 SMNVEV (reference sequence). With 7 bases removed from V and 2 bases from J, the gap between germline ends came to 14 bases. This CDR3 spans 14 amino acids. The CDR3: CASTKLGQNYGYTF. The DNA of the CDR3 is TGTGCCAGCACCAAACTAGGACAGAACTATGGCTACACCTTC.

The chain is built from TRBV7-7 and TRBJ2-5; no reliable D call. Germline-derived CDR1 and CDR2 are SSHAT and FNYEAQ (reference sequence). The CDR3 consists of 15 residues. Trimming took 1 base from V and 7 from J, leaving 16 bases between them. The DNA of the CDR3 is TGTGCCAGCAGCTTAGTCCACACGCCCGGTAGGACCCAGTACTTC. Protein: CASSLVHTPGRTQYF.

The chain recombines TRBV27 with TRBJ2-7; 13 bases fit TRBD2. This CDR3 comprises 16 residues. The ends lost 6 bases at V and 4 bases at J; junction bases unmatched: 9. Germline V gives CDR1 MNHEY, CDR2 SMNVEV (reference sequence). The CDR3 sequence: CASSLTRLAGGYEQYF. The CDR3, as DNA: TGTGCCAGCAGCCTTACCCGACTAGCGGGGGGATACGAGCAGTACTTC.

The CDR3 DNA sequence: TGCAGCGTCATTGGGGACAGCCTAAGCTCCTACAATGAGCAGTTCTTC. Amino acids: CSVIGDSLSSYNEQFF. The chain joins TRBV29-1 to TRBJ2-1, with TRBD1 matching 7 bases. J gave up 0 bases and V 6 bases, and 11 bases lay outside the gene matches. The CDR3 has 16 amino acids. The germline gives CDR1 SQVTM, CDR2 ANQGSEA.

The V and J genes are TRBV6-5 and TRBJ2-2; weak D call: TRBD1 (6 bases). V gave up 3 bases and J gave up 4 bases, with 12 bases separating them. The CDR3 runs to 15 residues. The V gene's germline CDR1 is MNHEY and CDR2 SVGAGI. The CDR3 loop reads CASSYKQGRTGELFF. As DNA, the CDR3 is TGTGCCAGCAGTTATAAACAGGGCCGCACCGGGGAGCTGTTTTTT.

This CDR3 is CASSQGEADTQYF. CDR3 DNA sequence: TGCGCCAGCAGCCAGGGAGAGGCAGATACGCAGTATTTT. The chain links TRBV4-3 to TRBJ2-3; TRBD2 is a possible D gene (5 bases). CDR1 and CDR2 from the germline V gene are LGHNA and YSLEER. This CDR3 is 13 amino acids long. Trimming cost V 3 bases and J 4 bases, with 8 bases left between them.

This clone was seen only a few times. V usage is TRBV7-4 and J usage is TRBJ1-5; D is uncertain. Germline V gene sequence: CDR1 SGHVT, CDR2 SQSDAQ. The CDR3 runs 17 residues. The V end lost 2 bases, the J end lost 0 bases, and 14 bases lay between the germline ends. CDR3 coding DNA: TGTGCCAGCAGCTTACTGGTCGAAGAATATAGCAATCAGCCCCAGCATTTT. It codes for CASSLLVEEYSNQPQHF.

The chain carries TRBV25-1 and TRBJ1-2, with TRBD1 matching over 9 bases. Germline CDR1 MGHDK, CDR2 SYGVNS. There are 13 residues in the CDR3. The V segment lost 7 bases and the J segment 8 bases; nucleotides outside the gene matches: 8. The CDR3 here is CASMTGTGQGYTF. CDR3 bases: TGTGCCAGCATGACCGGGACAGGGCAAGGCTACACCTTC.

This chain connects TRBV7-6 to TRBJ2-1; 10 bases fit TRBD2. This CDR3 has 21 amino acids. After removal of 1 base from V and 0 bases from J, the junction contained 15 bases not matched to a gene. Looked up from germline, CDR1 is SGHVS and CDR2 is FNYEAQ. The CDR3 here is CASSLVHSTLAGSSSYNEQFF. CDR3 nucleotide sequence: TGTGCCAGCAGCTTAGTCCACTCTACACTAGCGGGATCGAGCTCCTACAATGAGCAGTTCTTC.

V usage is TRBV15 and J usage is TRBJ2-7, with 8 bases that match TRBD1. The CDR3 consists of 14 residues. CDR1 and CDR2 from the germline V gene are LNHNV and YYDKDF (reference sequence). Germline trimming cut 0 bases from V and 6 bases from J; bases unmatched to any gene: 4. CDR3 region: CATSRDRGRVEQYF. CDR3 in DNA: TGTGCCACCAGCAGAGACAGGGGGCGGGTCGAGCAGTACTTC.

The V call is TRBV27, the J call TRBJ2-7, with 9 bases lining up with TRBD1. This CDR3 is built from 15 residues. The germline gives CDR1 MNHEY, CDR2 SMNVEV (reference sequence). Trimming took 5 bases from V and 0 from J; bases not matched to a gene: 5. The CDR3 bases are TGTGCCAGCAGTCCACGGGACAGGGCCTCCTACGAGCAGTACTTC. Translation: CASSPRDRASYEQYF.

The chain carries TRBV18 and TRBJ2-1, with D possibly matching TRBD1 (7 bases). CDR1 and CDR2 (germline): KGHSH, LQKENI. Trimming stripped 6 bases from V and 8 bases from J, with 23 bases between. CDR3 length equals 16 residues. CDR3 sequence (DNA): TGTGCCAGCTCGCTGCCCGGGGGCAGGGGGACCGATGAGCAGTTCTTC. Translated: CASSLPGGRGTDEQFF. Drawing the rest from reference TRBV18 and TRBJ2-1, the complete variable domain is NAGVMQNPRHLVRRRGQEARLRCSPMKGHSHVYWYRQLPEEGLKFMVYLQKENIIDESGMPKERFSAEFPKEGPSILRIQQVVRGDSAAYFCASSLPGGRGTDEQFFGPGTRLTVL.

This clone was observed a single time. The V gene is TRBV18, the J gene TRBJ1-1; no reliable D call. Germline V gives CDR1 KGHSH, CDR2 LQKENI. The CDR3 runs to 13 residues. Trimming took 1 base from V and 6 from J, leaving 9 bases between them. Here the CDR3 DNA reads TGTGCCAGCTCACCACAGGGTTCCGCTGAAGCTTTCTTT. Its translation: CASSPQGSAEAFF.

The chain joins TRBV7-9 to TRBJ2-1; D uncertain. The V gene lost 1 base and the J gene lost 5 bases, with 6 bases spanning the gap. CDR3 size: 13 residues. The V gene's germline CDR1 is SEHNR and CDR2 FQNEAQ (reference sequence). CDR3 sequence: CASSLGGHNEQFF. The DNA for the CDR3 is TGTGCCAGCAGCTTAGGCGGCCACAATGAGCAGTTCTTC.

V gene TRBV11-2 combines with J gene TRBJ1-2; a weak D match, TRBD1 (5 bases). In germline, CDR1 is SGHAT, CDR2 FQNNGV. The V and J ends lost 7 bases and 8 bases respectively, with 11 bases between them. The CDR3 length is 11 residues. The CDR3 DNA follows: TGTGCCAGCACCCTAGGGGAGGGCTACACCTTC. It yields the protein CASTLGEGYTF.